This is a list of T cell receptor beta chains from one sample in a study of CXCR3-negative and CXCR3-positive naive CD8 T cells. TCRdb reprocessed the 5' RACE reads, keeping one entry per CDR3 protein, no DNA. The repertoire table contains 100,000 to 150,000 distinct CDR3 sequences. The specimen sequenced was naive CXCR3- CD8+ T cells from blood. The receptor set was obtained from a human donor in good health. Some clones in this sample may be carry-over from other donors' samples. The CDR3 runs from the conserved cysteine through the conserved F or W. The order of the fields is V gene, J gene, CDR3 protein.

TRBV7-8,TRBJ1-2,CASSLIPRDYGYTF
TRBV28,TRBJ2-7,CASSLNAGFSYEQYF
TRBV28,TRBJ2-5,CASSLQGGYQETQYF
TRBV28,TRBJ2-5,CASSLSSGGPQETQYF
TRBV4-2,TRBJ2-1,CASSQDRPELAGIFRNEQFF
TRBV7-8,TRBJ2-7,CASSSSLREQYF
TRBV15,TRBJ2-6,CATSRDSGTGANVLTF
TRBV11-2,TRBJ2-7,CASSLAGIDEQYF
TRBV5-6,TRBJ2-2,CASSLSRTVYTGELFF
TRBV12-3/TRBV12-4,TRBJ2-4,CASSLAGLDRGGNIQYF
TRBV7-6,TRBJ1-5,CASSLRGSNQPQHF
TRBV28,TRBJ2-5,CASSWGQGAIGGTQYF
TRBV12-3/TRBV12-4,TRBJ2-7,CASSLDSEAYEQYF
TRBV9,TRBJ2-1,CASSGGNNEQFF
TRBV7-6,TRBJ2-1,CASSSRLAGINEQFF
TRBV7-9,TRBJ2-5,CASSLGSVSETQYF
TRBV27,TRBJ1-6,CASSLPPTVYNSPLHF
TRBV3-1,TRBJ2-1,CASSHEVGLLSSYNEQFF
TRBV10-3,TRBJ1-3,CAISEGTVSSGNTIYF
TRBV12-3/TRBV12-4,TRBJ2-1,CASSLAGPPYNEQFF
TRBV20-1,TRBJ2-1,CSATTSGDNEQFF
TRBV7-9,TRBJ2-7,CASSAATGLSSYEQYF
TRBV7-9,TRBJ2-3,CASSFPSGGQEDTQYF
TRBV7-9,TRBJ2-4,CASSLAGAAKNIQYF
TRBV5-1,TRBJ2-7,CASSPPGGAYEQYF
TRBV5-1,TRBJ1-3,CASSEGLSGNTIYF
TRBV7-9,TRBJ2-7,CASSLLGFPYEQYF
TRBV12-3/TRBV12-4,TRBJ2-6,CASSLGTVLLRANVLTF
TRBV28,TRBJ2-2,CATGTINTGELFF
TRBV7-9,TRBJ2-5,CASSTQQGRETQYF
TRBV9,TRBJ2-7,CASSVAGLSNMEMYF
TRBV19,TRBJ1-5,CASSITDYSNQPQHF
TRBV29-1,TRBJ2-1,CSVEGLRKSSYNEQFF
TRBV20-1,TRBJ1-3,CSARLGEYSGNTIYF
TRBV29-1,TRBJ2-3,CSVVGTSGRFGTDTQYF
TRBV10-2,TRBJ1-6,CASSEWSSYNSPLHF
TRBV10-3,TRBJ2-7,CAIRPQGAINEQYF
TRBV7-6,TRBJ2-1,CASSRGLAESSYNEQFF
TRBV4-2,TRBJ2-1,CASSQDGSGSSYNEQFF
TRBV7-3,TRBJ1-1,CASSLKGVGTEAFF
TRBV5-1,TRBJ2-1,CASRDQRGDEQFF
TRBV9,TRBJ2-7,CASSVGGQGTYEQYF
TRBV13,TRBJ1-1,CASSPGRRFMNTEAFF